This TCR beta chain was captured by sequencing in a study of T cells in Graves' hyperthyroidism and ophthalmopathy. Study-wide findings and caveats: The model predicted ophthalmopathy a median roughly 6.3 months before onset. Most thyroid clonotypes expanded above 0.001 were also detected in blood.

Unmatched junction bases numbered 8, after V lost 6 bases and J lost 7 bases. The CDR3 consists of 14 residues. The study enrolled patients aged 18 to 65 with newly diagnosed hyperthyroidism of under 2 months' duration. Authors of the study amplified TCR beta CDR3 regions from RNA transcripts. The HTBI primer set was used in a first-round RT-PCR of the TCR CDR3. TCRdb itself ran the multiplex PCR reads through MiXCR, one entry per CDR3 protein. The repertoire holds fewer than 400,000 distinct CDR3 sequences, 15% to 19% seen once, with roughly a quarter in the top ten. This clonotype was observed many times. Its antigen is as yet unknown.

The clonotype comes from a young woman with Graves' hyperthyroidism that later progressed to Graves' ophthalmopathy. Sequenced input: blood. The chain employs TRBV12-3 or TRBV12-4 and TRBJ2-2; 7 bases are shared with TRBD2. CDR3 region: CASSWAGAGGELFF. The CDR3 DNA reads TGTGCCAGCAGCTGGGCGGGAGCTGGCGGGGAGCTGTTTTTT.